Sequencing of this T cell receptor beta chain was carried out in a study of identical twins. Ten or more counts support this clonotype. Template switching (which added a universal primer site) was used, and cDNA carried unique molecular identifiers. One entry per CDR3 protein, called by TCRdb with MiXCR from the 5' RACE reads. The table lists under 450,000 distinct CDR3 sequences, around 18% of them singletons, with 12% in the top ten. In every case, the donor was a healthy Caucasian. CDR1 is SGHRS, CDR2 YFSETQ, per germline. V was clipped by 7 bases and J by 0 bases; unmatched bases: 3. CDR3 length: 13 amino acids.

The sequenced sample was naive T cells sorted from blood. The chain links TRBV5-1 to TRBJ2-5, with 7 bases matching TRBD2. This clonotype was sampled from a man aged 45 to 65 in good health. The CDR3 protein is CASSLANQETQYF. CDR3 DNA: TGCGCCAGCTCACTAGCGAACCAAGAGACCCAGTACTTC.